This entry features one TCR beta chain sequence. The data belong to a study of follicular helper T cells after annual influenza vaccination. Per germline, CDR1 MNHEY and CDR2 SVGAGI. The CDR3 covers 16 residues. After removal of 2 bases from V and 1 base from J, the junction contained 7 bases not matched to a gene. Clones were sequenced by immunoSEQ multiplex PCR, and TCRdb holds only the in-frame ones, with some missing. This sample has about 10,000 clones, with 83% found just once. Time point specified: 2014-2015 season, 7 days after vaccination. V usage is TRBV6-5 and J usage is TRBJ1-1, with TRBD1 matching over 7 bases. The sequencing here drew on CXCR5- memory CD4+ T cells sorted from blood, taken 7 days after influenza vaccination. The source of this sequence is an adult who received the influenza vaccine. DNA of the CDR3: TGTGCCAGCAGTTACAGGGGGCTAAAGGGGAACACTGAAGCTTTCTTT. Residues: CASSYRGLKGNTEAFF.